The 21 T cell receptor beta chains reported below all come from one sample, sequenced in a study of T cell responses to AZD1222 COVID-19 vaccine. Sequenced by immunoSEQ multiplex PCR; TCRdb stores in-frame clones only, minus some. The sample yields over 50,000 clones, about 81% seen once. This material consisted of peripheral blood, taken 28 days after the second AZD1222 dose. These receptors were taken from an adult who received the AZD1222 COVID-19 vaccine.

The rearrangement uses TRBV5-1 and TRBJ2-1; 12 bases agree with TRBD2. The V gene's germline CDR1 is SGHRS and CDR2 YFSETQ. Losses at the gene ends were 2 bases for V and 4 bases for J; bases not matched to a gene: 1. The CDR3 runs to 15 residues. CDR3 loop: CASSLLAGGYNEQFF. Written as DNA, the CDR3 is TGCGCCAGCAGCTTACTAGCGGGAGGTTACAATGAGCAGTTCTTC.

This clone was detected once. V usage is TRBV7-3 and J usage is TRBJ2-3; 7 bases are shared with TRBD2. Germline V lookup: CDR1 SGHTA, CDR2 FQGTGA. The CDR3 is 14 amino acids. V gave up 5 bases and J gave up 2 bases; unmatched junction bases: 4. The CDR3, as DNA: TGTGCCAGCAGCCCGAGACTAGCCACAGATACGCAGTATTTT. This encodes CASSPRLATDTQYF.

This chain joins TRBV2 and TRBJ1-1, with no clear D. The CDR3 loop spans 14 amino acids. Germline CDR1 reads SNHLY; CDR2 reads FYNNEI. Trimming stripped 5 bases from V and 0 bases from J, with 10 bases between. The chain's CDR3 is CASSNLELNTEAFF. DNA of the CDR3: TGTGCCAGCAGTAACCTGGAGTTGAACACTGAAGCTTTCTTT.

The CDR3 here is CASSYRGQETQYF. CDR3 nucleotide sequence: TGTGCCAGCAGTTACCGGGGGCAAGAGACCCAGTACTTC. This chain connects TRBV6-2 or TRBV6-3 to TRBJ2-5, with D possibly being TRBD2 (6 bases). V was shortened by 2 bases and J by 2 bases, with 6 bases between the two germline ends. This CDR3 spans 13 amino acids. Per germline, CDR1 MNHEY and CDR2 SVGEGT.

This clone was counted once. CDR3 residues: CASSFEASGLSSYNEQFF. The CDR3 DNA follows: TGTGCCAGCAGCTTCGAGGCTAGCGGGTTAAGCTCCTACAATGAGCAGTTCTTC. V gene TRBV7-8 combines with J gene TRBJ2-1; 8 bases line up with TRBD2. CDR3 length equals 18 residues. V shed 3 bases and J 0 bases; nucleotides not matched to a gene: 10. Germline CDR1 is SGHVS and CDR2 is FQNEAQ.

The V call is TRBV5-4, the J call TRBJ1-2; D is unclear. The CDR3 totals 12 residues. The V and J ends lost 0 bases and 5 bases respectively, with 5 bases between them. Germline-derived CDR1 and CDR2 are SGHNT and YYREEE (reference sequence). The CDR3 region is CASSLDVYGYTF. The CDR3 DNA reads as TGTGCCAGCAGCTTGGATGTTTATGGCTACACCTTC.

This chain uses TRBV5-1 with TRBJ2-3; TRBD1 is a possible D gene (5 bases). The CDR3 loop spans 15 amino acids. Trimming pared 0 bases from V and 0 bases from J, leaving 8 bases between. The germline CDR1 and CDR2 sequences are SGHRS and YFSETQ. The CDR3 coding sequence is TGCGCCAGCAGCTTGGGGGGCGTTAGCACAGATACGCAGTATTTT. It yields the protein CASSLGGVSTDTQYF.

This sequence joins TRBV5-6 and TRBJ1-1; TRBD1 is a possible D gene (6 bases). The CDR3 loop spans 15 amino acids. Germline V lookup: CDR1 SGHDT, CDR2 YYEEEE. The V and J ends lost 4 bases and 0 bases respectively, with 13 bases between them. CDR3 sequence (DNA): TGTGCCAGCAGCGGAGTGGACAGCCTGAACACTGAAGCTTTCTTT. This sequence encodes CASSGVDSLNTEAFF.

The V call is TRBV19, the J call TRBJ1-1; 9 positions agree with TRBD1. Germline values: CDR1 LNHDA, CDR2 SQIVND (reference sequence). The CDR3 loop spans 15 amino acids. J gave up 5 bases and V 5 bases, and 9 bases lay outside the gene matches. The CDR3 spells CASSQRTGERTEAFF. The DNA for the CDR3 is TGTGCCAGTAGTCAGAGGACAGGGGAGCGTACTGAAGCTTTCTTT. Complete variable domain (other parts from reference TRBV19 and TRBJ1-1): DGGITQSPKYLFRKEGQNVTLSCEQNLNHDAMYWYRQDPGQGLRLIYYSQIVNDFQKGDIAEGYSVSREKKESFPLTVTSAQKNPTAFYLCASSQRTGERTEAFFGQGTRLTVV.

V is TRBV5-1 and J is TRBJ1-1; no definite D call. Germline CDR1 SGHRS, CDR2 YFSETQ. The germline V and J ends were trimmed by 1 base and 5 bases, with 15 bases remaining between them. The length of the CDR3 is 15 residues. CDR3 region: CASSLNVNGKTEAFF. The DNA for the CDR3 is TGCGCCAGCAGCTTGAACGTGAACGGAAAAACTGAAGCTTTCTTT.

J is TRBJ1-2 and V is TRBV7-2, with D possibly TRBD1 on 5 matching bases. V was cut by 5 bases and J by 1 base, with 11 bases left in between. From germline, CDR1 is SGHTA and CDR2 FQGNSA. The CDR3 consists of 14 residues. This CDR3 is CASSPWGSNYGYTF. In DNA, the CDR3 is TGTGCCAGCAGCCCCTGGGGGAGTAACTATGGCTACACCTTC.

In DNA, the CDR3 is TGTGCCAGCAGCGTAGAACTAGCGGAGTACAATGAGCAGTTCTTC. Protein sequence: CASSVELAEYNEQFF. The genes are TRBV9 and TRBJ2-1, with 8 nucleotides matching TRBD2. In germline, CDR1 is SGDLS, CDR2 YYNGEE. J gave up 4 bases and V 0 bases, and 3 bases lay outside the gene matches. CDR3 length: 15 residues.

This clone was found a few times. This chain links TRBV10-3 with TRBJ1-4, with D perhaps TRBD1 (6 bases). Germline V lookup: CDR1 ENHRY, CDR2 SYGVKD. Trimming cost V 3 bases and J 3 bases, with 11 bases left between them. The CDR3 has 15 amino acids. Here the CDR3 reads CAISDMGAANEKLFF. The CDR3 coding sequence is TGTGCCATCAGTGATATGGGGGCGGCTAATGAAAAACTGTTTTTT.

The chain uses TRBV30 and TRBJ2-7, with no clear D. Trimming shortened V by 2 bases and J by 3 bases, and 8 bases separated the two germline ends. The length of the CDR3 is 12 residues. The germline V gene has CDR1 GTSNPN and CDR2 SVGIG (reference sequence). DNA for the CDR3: TGTGCCTGGAGTTATGGGTTCTACGAGCAGTACTTC. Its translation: CAWSYGFYEQYF.

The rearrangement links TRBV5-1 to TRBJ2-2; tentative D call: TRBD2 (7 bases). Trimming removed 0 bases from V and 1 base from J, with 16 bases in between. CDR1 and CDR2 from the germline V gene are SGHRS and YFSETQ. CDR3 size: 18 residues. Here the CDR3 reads CASSLGQGGTRNTGELFF. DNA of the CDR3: TGCGCCAGCAGCTTGGGCCAGGGAGGGACACGGAACACCGGGGAGCTGTTTTTT.

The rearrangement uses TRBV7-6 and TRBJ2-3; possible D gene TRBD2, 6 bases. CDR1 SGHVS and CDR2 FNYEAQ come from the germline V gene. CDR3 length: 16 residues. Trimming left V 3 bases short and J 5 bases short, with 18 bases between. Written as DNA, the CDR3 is TGTGCCAGCAGCTTTCTAGCGTCCCGCCGGGGAGATACGCAGTATTTT. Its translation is CASSFLASRRGDTQYF.

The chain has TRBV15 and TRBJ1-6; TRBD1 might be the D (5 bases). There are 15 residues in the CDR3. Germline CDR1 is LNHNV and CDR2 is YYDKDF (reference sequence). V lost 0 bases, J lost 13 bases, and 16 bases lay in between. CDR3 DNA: TGTGCCACCAGCAGAGATAAGGGGTCCACGGCCCCCCTCCACTTT. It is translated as CATSRDKGSTAPLHF.

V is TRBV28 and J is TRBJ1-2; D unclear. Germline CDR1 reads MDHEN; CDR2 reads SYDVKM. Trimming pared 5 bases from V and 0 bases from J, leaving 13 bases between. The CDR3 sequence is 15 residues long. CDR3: CASSLPSAANYGYTF. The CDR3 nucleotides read TGTGCCAGCAGTCTCCCCTCAGCAGCTAACTATGGCTACACCTTC.

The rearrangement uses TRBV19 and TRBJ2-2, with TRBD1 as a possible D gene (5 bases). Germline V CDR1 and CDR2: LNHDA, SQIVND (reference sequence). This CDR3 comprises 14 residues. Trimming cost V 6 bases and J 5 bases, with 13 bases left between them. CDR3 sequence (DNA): TGTGCCAGTAGGATGGATAGGGGAACCGGGGAGCTGTTTTTT. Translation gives CASRMDRGTGELFF.

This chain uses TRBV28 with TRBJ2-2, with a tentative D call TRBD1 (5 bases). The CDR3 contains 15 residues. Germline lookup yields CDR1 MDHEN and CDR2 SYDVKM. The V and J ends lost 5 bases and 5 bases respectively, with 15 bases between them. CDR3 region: CASSRLQGSTGELFF. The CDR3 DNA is TGTGCCAGCAGTCGACTTCAGGGTTCTACCGGGGAGCTGTTTTTT.

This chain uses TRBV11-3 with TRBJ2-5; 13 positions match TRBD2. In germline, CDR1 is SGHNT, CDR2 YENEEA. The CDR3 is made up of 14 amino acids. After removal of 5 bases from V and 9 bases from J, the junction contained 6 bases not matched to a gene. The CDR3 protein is CASSGRTSGSPQYF. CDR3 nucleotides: TGTGCCAGCAGCGGACGGACTAGCGGGAGCCCCCAGTACTTC.